This T cell receptor beta chain originates from a study of T cell repertoires in cytomegalovirus infection. In the study overall: It was recently identified HLA-C-restricted and well-studied HLA-B-restricted CMV epitopes that the study used. Public signatures in TCR beta pointed to CMV infection and matching HLA type. Study results and caveats: Summed frequency of shared TCR beta families picked out CMV carriers who also had the relevant HLA. Ex vivo responses were dominated by HLA-C-restricted CMV-specific TCR beta clonotypes.

At least ten counts were recorded for this clonotype. The target antigen is unknown. MiXCR, run by TCRdb on the reads, gives a single entry per CDR3 protein. Of 650,000 to 850,000 distinct CDR3 sequences listed, about 27% are singletons. The CDR3 covers 13 residues. CDR1 is SGHTA, CDR2 FQGNSA, per germline. Trimming stripped 5 bases from V and 2 bases from J, with 9 bases between. The TCR originated in a human donor in good health (CMV status not recorded). Some clones in this sample may be carry-over from other donors' samples. The J gene is TRBJ1-2, the V gene TRBV7-2; maybe TRBD1 (6 bases). The sequencing used cultured CD8+ T cells from PBMCs, collected from culture after CMV antigen stimulation. CDR3: CASSRGQNYGYTF. Here the CDR3 DNA reads TGTGCCAGCAGCCGTGGACAGAACTATGGCTACACCTTC.